These T cell receptor beta chains were read from a single sample in a study of T-cell reconstitution after alpha-beta-depleted transplantation in children. TCRdb itself ran the PCR reads through MiXCR, one entry per CDR3 protein. The repertoire consists of about 980,000 distinct CDR3 sequences, with less than 30% occurring once and the leading ten covering around 30%. Material: PBMCs, mostly from graft donor cells, obtained 360 days after TCRalphabeta/CD19-depleted stem cell transplant. Receptors were obtained from a boy in the first two years of life who had a stem cell transplant for SCID, so the T cells may come from the graft donor. CDR3s include the opening cysteine and the closing phenylalanine or tryptophan. A D gene is named only where the DNA matches it firmly. Rows give clone size only sometimes, using once, few, many, or a class for an expanded clone.

v_call	clone_size	d_call	j_call	cdr3_aa	cdr3_nt
TRBV20-1	.	TRBD2	TRBJ2-2	CSAHRPGLMNTGELFF	TGCAGTGCCCATCGGCCGGGACTAATGAACACCGGGGAGCTGTTTTTT
TRBV2	.	.	TRBJ2-1	CASRGRSGDNNEQFF	TGTGCCAGCAGGGGAAGGTCAGGAGACAACAATGAGCAGTTCTTC
TRBV14	few	TRBD1	TRBJ1-1	CASSRGQGRRTEAFF	TGTGCCAGCAGCCGTGGACAGGGTAGAAGAACTGAAGCTTTCTTT
TRBV29-1	few	.	TRBJ2-1	CSVEDLHAGEQFF	TGCAGCGTTGAAGATCTTCACGCGGGTGAGCAGTTCTTC
TRBV9	few	.	TRBJ2-3	CASSGGPYGTDTQYF	TGTGCCAGCAGCGGAGGGCCCTACGGGACAGATACGCAGTATTTT
TRBV18	few	.	TRBJ2-7	CASSPAKGRDYEQYF	TGTGCCAGCTCACCAGCTAAGGGGAGAGACTACGAGCAGTACTTC
TRBV29-1	.	.	TRBJ1-2	CSAVKTEDYGYTF	TGCAGCGCTGTTAAGACAGAGGACTATGGCTACACCTTC
TRBV6-2/TRBV6-3	.	.	TRBJ1-5	CASSPPTGSNQPQHF	TGTGCCAGCAGTCCCCCAACAGGGTCCAATCAGCCCCAGCATTTT
TRBV5-5	.	.	TRBJ2-7	CASSLEAALQQYF	TGTGCCAGCAGCCTGGAGGCTGCGTTGCAGCAGTACTTC
TRBV10-3	few	.	TRBJ2-6	CAISVSGANVLTF	TGTGCCATCAGTGTGTCGGGGGCCAACGTCCTGACTTTC
TRBV5-4	.	.	TRBJ2-2	CASSLGAGNTGELFF	TGTGCCAGCAGCTTGGGGGCAGGAAACACCGGGGAGCTGTTTTTT
TRBV2	few	.	TRBJ1-6	CASKLTGYNSPLHF	TGTGCCAGCAAACTGACAGGATATAATTCACCCCTCCACTTT
TRBV12-3/TRBV12-4	.	TRBD2	TRBJ2-2	CASSLRDYTFNTGELFF	TGTGCCAGCAGTTTAAGGGACTACACTTTTAACACCGGGGAGCTGTTTTTT
TRBV29-1	.	.	TRBJ2-5	CSVYGRSQETQYF	TGCAGCGTCTACGGGCGCAGCCAAGAGACCCAGTACTTC
TRBV7-9	few	.	TRBJ1-5	CASSANRLDSNQPQHF	TGTGCCAGCAGCGCAAACAGGCTAGATAGCAATCAGCCCCAGCATTTT
TRBV5-5	.	TRBD1	TRBJ2-5	CASSSHRGQVETQYF	TGTGCCAGCAGCTCCCACAGGGGCCAAGTGGAGACCCAGTACTTC
TRBV11-1	few	.	TRBJ2-1	CASSASGRGSYNEQFF	TGTGCCAGCAGCGCCTCAGGGCGGGGCTCCTACAATGAGCAGTTCTTC
TRBV10-3	.	.	TRBJ1-1	CAISEPIQGRTEAFF	TGTGCCATCAGTGAGCCGATCCAGGGGCGGACTGAAGCTTTCTTT
TRBV4-1	.	TRBD2	TRBJ2-3	CASSQPGLAASTDTQYF	TGCGCCAGCAGCCAGCCCGGACTAGCGGCTAGCACAGATACGCAGTATTTT
TRBV7-2	few	.	TRBJ2-5	CASSFDGTPQETQYF	TGTGCCAGCAGCTTTGACGGGACACCCCAAGAGACCCAGTACTTC
TRBV5-1	many	.	TRBJ2-5	CASSWVGQETQYF	TGCGCCAGCAGCTGGGTCGGGCAAGAGACCCAGTACTTC
TRBV3-1	.	.	TRBJ2-4	CASSQERGKNIQYF	TGTGCCAGCAGCCAAGAAAGGGGAAAAAACATTCAGTACTTC
TRBV7-3	.	TRBD1	TRBJ2-1	CASSHGTGGLLPNEQFF	TGTGCCAGCAGCCATGGGACAGGGGGATTGTTACCGAATGAGCAGTTCTTC
TRBV5-1	.	.	TRBJ1-1	CASSLGVSLLNTEAFF	TGCGCCAGCAGCTTGGGCGTTAGCCTCTTGAACACTGAAGCTTTCTTT
TRBV3-1	.	.	TRBJ1-2	CASSQVAGNYGYTF	TGTGCCAGCAGCCAAGTAGCAGGGAACTATGGCTACACCTTC
TRBV20-1	.	.	TRBJ2-5	CSTQRGAVETQYF	TGCAGTACCCAACGGGGGGCGGTGGAGACCCAGTACTTC
TRBV15	.	.	TRBJ2-3	CATSRAGDTQYF	TGTGCCACCAGCAGAGCAGGAGATACGCAGTATTTT
TRBV12-3/TRBV12-4	.	TRBD1	TRBJ2-5	CASSFGTGDDLAQYF	TGTGCCAGCAGTTTCGGGACAGGGGACGACTTGGCCCAGTACTTC
TRBV9	.	.	TRBJ2-1	CASSPPRPASYNEQFF	TGTGCCAGCAGCCCCCCTAGACCCGCCTCCTACAATGAGCAGTTCTTC
TRBV9	.	.	TRBJ1-2	CASRRGGAANYGYTF	TGTGCCAGCAGAAGAGGGGGGGCGGCTAACTATGGCTACACCTTC
TRBV6-2/TRBV6-3	.	TRBD2	TRBJ2-5	CASSLFPGLASETQYF	TGTGCCAGCAGCTTATTTCCGGGACTAGCCTCAGAGACCCAGTACTTC
TRBV12-5	.	.	TRBJ2-7	CASGLPMQYEQYF	TGTGCTAGTGGTTTGCCAATGCAGTACGAGCAGTACTTC
TRBV19	.	.	TRBJ2-6	CASSSEQGSSGANVLTF	TGTGCCAGTAGTAGCGAGCAGGGCTCCTCTGGGGCCAACGTCCTGACTTTC
TRBV28	.	.	TRBJ2-2	CASGETDTNTGELFF	TGTGCCAGCGGGGAGACCGATACGAACACCGGGGAGCTGTTTTTT
TRBV5-1	few	.	TRBJ2-2	CASSQSGPKTGELFF	TGCGCCAGCAGCCAAAGCGGGCCGAAGACCGGGGAGCTGTTTTTT
TRBV7-8	.	TRBD2	TRBJ2-7	CASSLRTSGEPVDYEQYF	TGTGCCAGCAGCTTAAGAACTAGCGGGGAACCCGTCGACTACGAGCAGTACTTC
TRBV20-1	.	.	TRBJ2-1	CSARDPQGIEQFF	TGCAGTGCTAGAGATCCCCAGGGGATTGAGCAGTTCTTC
TRBV28	.	TRBD2	TRBJ2-5	CASSGLAGGDEETQYF	TGTGCCAGCAGTGGATTGGCGGGGGGGGATGAAGAGACCCAGTACTTC
TRBV6-5	.	TRBD2	TRBJ2-5	CASSYELAGQETQYF	TGTGCCAGCAGTTACGAACTAGCGGGGCAAGAGACCCAGTACTTC
TRBV4-1	.	.	TRBJ2-3	CASSRGGGGSIPDTQYF	TGCGCCAGCAGCCGTGGGGGCGGGGGCAGTATTCCAGATACGCAGTATTTT
TRBV4-3	few	TRBD2	TRBJ2-7	CASSQGLREHLLIYEQYF	TGCGCCAGCAGCCAGGGACTACGGGAGCACCTATTGATCTACGAGCAGTACTTC
TRBV18	.	TRBD2	TRBJ2-3	CASSPRGIAGGGTDTQYF	TGTGCCAGCTCACCACGAGGGATAGCGGGGGGCGGCACAGATACGCAGTATTTT
TRBV20-1	.	.	TRBJ2-3	CSASLPGRPEDTQYF	TGCAGTGCCTCTCTCCCTGGTAGGCCGGAGGATACGCAGTATTTT
TRBV20-1	few	.	TRBJ2-3	CSARDIVGGDTQYF	TGCAGTGCTAGAGATATTGTGGGCGGAGATACGCAGTATTTT
TRBV5-6	.	TRBD1	TRBJ2-7	CASSWGQNEQYF	TGTGCCAGCAGCTGGGGACAGAACGAGCAGTACTTC
TRBV5-1	few	TRBD1	TRBJ1-1	CASSQRTGPGEAFF	TGCGCCAGCAGCCAAAGGACAGGGCCGGGTGAAGCTTTCTTT
TRBV7-9	.	.	TRBJ1-4	CASSLDTRTNEKLFF	TGTGCCAGCAGCTTAGACACCCGGACTAATGAAAAACTGTTTTTT
TRBV29-1	.	.	TRBJ1-5	CSVGRSFNQPQHF	TGCAGCGTTGGACGGAGCTTCAATCAGCCCCAGCATTTT
TRBV10-2	.	TRBD1	TRBJ2-7	CASSESDRDYYEQYF	TGCGCCAGCAGTGAATCGGACAGGGATTACTACGAGCAGTACTTC
TRBV11-3	many	TRBD2	TRBJ2-5	CASSPGLAGQETQYF	TGTGCCAGCAGCCCGGGACTAGCGGGGCAAGAGACCCAGTACTTC
TRBV20-1	few	TRBD2	TRBJ2-2	CSARLSGGTGELFF	TGCAGTGCTAGACTCAGCGGGGGGACCGGGGAGCTGTTTTTT
TRBV7-2	.	TRBD1	TRBJ2-7	CASSMTGARQYF	TGTGCCAGCAGCATGACAGGGGCACGGCAGTACTTC